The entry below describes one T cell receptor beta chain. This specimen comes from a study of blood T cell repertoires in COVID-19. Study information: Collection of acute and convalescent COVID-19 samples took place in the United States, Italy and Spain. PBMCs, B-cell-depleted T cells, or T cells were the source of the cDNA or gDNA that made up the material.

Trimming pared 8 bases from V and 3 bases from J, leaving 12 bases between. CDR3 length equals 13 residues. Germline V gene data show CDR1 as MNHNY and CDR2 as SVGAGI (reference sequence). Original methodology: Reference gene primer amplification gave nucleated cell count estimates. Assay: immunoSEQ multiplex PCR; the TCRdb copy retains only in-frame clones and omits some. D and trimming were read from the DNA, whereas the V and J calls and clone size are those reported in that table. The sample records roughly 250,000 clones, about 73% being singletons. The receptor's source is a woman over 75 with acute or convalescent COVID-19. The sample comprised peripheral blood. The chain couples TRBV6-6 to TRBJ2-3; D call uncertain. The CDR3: CASCAAGTDTQYF. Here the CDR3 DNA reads TGTGCCAGCTGTGCGGCTGGGACAGATACGCAGTATTTT.